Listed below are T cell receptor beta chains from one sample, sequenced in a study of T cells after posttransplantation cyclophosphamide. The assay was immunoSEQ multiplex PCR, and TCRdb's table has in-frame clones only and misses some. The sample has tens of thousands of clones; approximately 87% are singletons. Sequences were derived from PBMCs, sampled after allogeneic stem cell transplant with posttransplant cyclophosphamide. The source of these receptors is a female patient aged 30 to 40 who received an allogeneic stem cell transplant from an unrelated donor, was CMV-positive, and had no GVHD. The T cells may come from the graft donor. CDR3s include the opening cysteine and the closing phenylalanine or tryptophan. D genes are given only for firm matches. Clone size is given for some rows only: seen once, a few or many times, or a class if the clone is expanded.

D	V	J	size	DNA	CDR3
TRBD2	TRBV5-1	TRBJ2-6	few	TGCGCCAGCAACGGGGGGAACTCTGGGGCCAACGTCCTGACTTTC	CASNGGNSGANVLTF
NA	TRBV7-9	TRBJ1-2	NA	TGTGCCAGCAGCGCCGGGACATCTAACACCTTC	CASSAGTSNTF
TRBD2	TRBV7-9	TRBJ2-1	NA	TGTGCCAGCAGCTTAGGGGGCGGGGGGGCCGGCAATGAGCAGTTCTTC	CASSLGGGGAGNEQFF
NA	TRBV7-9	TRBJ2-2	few	TGTGCCAGCAGCTTATTTCGGGGAACCGGGGAGCTGTTTTTT	CASSLFRGTGELFF
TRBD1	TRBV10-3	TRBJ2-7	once	TGTGCCATCAGTGAGAGGGACAGCCAGTACTTC	CAISERDSQYF
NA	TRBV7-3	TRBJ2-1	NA	TGTGCCAGCAGCCAAGGGTCTCTGGGGGGACTGGGCTACAATGAGCAGTTCTTC	CASSQGSLGGLGYNEQFF
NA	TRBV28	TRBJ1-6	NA	TGTGCCAGCAGTTTTACGGGGGGCCTATATAATTCACCCCTCCACTTT	CASSFTGGLYNSPLHF
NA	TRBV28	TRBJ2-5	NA	TGTGCCAGCAGTTTGCCAGGGGTCCCCCAAGAGACCCAGTACTTC	CASSLPGVPQETQYF
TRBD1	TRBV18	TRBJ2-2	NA	TGTGCCAGCTCAGCACGGGGACAGGGGGCCGGCGGGGAGCTGTTTTTT	CASSARGQGAGGELFF
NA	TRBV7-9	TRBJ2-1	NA	TGTGCCAGCAGCTTTCAGGGTGGTTTTGTGTACAATGAGCAGTTCTTC	CASSFQGGFVYNEQFF
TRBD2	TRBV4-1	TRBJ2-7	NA	TGCGCCAGCAGCCATGAGCGGGGGGGTACGGACGAGCAGTACTTC	CASSHERGGTDEQYF
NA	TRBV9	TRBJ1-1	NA	TGTGCCAGCAGCGATGCGGCCAGGGACACTGAAGCTTTCTTT	CASSDAARDTEAFF
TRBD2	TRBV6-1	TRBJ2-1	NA	TGTGCCAGCACCATTTTCAGCGGGGGGGTGGGGGAGCAGTTCTTC	CASTIFSGGVGEQFF
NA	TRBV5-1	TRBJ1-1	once	TGCGCCAGCAGCCAAGGACAAGCCACTGAAGCTTTCTTT	CASSQGQATEAFF
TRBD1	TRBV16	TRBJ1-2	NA	TGTGCCAGCAGCCAGCTATCCCAAGACAGGGTTTATGGCTACACCTTC	CASSQLSQDRVYGYTF
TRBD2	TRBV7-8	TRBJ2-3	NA	TGTGCCAGCAGCTTGGGACTAGCGGGGGGGAGCACAGATACGCAGTATTTT	CASSLGLAGGSTDTQYF
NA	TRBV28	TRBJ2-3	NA	TGTGCCAGCACTGATCCTACGCGAGATACGCAGTATTTT	CASTDPTRDTQYF
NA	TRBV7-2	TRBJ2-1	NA	TGTGCCAGCAGCTTAGAATGGGGGCGCTACAATGAGCAGTTCTTC	CASSLEWGRYNEQFF
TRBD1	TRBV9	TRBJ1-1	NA	TGTGCCAGCAGCGTAGGGGCCAGGGGGCGACTTGACACTGAAGCTTTCTTT	CASSVGARGRLDTEAFF
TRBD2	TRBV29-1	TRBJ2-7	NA	TGCAGCGTTGGACTAGCGGGGGGGTCCTACGAGCAGTACTTC	CSVGLAGGSYEQYF
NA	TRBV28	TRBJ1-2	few	TGTGCCAGCAGTTTAAGCCAGGGCATGGGTGGGGGCTACACCTTC	CASSLSQGMGGGYTF
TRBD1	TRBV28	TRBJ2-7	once	TGTGCCAGCAGGCTCGGACAGGGGCACTACGAGCAGTACTTC	CASRLGQGHYEQYF
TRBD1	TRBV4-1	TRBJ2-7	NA	TGCGCCAGCAGCCACCGAAGAAAGGGACAGGGGATAAATGAGCAGTACTTC	CASSHRRKGQGINEQYF
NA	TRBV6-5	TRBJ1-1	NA	TGTGCCAGCAGGGAGGGGTTTGGGAACACTGAAGCTTTCTTT	CASREGFGNTEAFF
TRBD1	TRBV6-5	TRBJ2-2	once	TGTGCCAGCAGTTACGTGGACAGGGGGTATAGCAGGGAGCTGTTTTTT	CASSYVDRGYSRELFF
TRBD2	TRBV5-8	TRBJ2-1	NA	TGTGCCAGCAGCTTGGACGGGACTAGCGAGATTAGTGAGCAGTTCTTC	CASSLDGTSEISEQFF
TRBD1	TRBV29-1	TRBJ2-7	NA	TGCAGCGTTGTTTGGCCGGGACAGAATTACGAGCAGTACTTC	CSVVWPGQNYEQYF
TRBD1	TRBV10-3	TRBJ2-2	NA	TGTGCCATCAGAACAGGGGACACCGGGGAGCTGTTTTTT	CAIRTGDTGELFF
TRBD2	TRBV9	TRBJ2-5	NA	TGTGCCAGCAGCTCAACGGCGGGGGGGCTGGAGGCCCAGTACTTC	CASSSTAGGLEAQYF
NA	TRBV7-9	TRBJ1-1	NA	TGTGCCAGCAGCTTAACGGGAGACACTGAAGCTTTCTTT	CASSLTGDTEAFF
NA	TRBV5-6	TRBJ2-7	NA	TGTGCCAGCAGCTTGACCGACAACGAGCAGTACTTC	CASSLTDNEQYF
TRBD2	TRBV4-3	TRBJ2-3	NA	TGCGCCAGCAGCCAGCCGGGACTAGCGCAGTATTTT	CASSQPGLAQYF
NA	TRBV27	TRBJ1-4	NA	TGTGCCAGCAGTTTAGAGGGCAGGGGTCATGAAAAACTGTTTTTT	CASSLEGRGHEKLFF
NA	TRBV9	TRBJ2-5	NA	TGTGCCAGCAGCGTAGGGGCAGGGGGGTTGGAGACCCAGTACTTC	CASSVGAGGLETQYF
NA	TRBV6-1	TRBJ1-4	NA	TGTGCCAGCAGTCGGGTCGTTTTTGAAAAACTGTTTTTT	CASSRVVFEKLFF
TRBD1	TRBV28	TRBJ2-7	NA	TGTGCCAGCGCTCGTACCGGGGACAGGGTGGAGGACGAGCAGTACTTC	CASARTGDRVEDEQYF
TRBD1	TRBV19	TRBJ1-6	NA	TGTGCCAGTAGTTCGGGACAGGCCGATTCACCCCTCCACTTT	CASSSGQADSPLHF
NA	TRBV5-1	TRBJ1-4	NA	TGCGCCAGCAGCCAGGAGGGGGGGTTGACTAATGAAAAACTGTTTTTT	CASSQEGGLTNEKLFF
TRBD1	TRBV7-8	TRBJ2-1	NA	TGTGCCAGCAGCATCCAGGGGACAGGGGCGTGGAATGAGCAGTTCTTC	CASSIQGTGAWNEQFF
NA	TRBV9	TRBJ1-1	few	TGTGCCAGCAGCGTATCGGGAATGAACACTGAAGCTTTCTTT	CASSVSGMNTEAFF
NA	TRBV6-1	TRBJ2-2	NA	TGTGCCAGCAGTGGGACAGTTTGGGGGACCGGGGAGCTGTTTTTT	CASSGTVWGTGELFF
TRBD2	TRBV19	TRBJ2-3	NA	TGTGCCAGTAAGACTAGCGGGGGGGCCATCGGCACAGATACGCAGTATTTT	CASKTSGGAIGTDTQYF
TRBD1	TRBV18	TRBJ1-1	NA	TGTGCCAGCTCACCATTTCAGGGGGCTTTGAACACTGAAGCTTTCTTT	CASSPFQGALNTEAFF
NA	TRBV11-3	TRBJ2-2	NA	TGTGCCAGCAGCTTAGGGACAGTTACCGGGGAGCTGTTTTTT	CASSLGTVTGELFF
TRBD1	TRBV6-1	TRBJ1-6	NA	TGTGCCAGCAGTGAAGCGCTGGGACAGGGTTTCTCCTATAATTCACCCCTCCACTTT	CASSEALGQGFSYNSPLHF
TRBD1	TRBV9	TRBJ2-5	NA	TGTGCCAGCAGCGCGACAGGGTGGGAAGAGACCCAGTACTTC	CASSATGWEETQYF
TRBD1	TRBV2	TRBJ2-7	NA	TGTGCCAGCAGTTACGGACAGGACGGGCAGTACTTC	CASSYGQDGQYF
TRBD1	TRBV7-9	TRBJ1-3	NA	TGTGCCAGCAGCAGGGACAGGGGAGTTAAGGGAAACACCATATATTTT	CASSRDRGVKGNTIYF
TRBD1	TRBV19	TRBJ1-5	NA	TGTGCCAGTACCCACAGAGGGACAGGGCGAGAGCAGCCCCAGCATTTT	CASTHRGTGREQPQHF
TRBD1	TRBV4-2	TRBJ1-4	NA	TGTGCCAGCAGCCAATACACCGGGACAGGGGAAGAAAAACTGTTTTTT	CASSQYTGTGEEKLFF
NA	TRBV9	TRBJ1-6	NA	TGTGCCAGCAGCGTCATGGGGGAGGCTAATTCACCCCTCCACTTT	CASSVMGEANSPLHF
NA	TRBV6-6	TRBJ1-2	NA	TGTGCCAGCAGTCCTGACAGGAGCTATGGCTACACCTTC	CASSPDRSYGYTF
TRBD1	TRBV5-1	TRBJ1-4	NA	TGCGCCAGCAGCTTGGCCGGGACAGGGGATGAAAAACTGTTTTTT	CASSLAGTGDEKLFF